What follows is one TCR beta chain and its context. Trimming cost V 4 bases and J 5 bases; bases outside gene matches: 11. The CDR3 length is 18 residues. The germline gives CDR1 SGHDT, CDR2 YYEEEE. After constant-region reverse-primer amplification, full-length variable regions underwent semi-nested PCR with Nested Universal Primer A. TCRdb re-derived calls from the 5' RACE reads in MiXCR, one entry per CDR3 protein. This sample has roughly 45,000 distinct CDR3 sequences; approximately 30% occur once, and the top ten carry about 3.8%. The material sequenced was tumor-infiltrating memory CD4+ T cells sorted from the breast tumor. Subset specified: memory CD4+ T cells, CD4+CD45RO+CD25-. The clonotype was recovered from a female donor with breast cancer. V gene TRBV5-6 combines with J gene TRBJ2-1, with 14 bases lining up with TRBD2. CDR3 loop: CASSPGLAGGAADNEQFF. DNA for the CDR3: TGTGCCAGCAGCCCCGGACTAGCGGGAGGAGCAGCGGACAATGAGCAGTTCTTC.